This T cell receptor beta chain was found in a study of HIV-infected children after antiretroviral therapy interruption. This clonotype has only a few counts. A 3' RACE protocol on RNA, with unique molecular identifiers, produced the TCR library. TCRdb re-analysed the 3' RACE reads in MiXCR, keeping a single row per CDR3 protein. The profile shows fewer than 100,000 distinct CDR3 sequences, 6% to 8.5% of them singletons. Treatment defined: PENTA 11 planned treatment interruption arm or continuous ART arm. Germline CDR1 is SGHNT and CDR2 is YYREEE (reference sequence). The CDR3 spans 14 residues. The V segment lost 5 bases and the J segment 2 bases; nucleotides outside the gene matches: 4.

The clonotype was recovered from a pool of human donors with HIV. The chain has TRBV5-4 and TRBJ2-1, with 7 bases identical to TRBD1. The specimen comprised CD45RA+ CD4+ T cells from PBMCs, pooled from several time points, sampled from a donor given antiretroviral therapy, either interrupted or continuous. As to subset: naive CD4+ CD45RA+ CD45RO- T cells. Here the CDR3 reads CASSRQGPYNEQFF. The CDR3 coding sequence is TGTGCCAGCAGTCGACAGGGCCCCTACAATGAGCAGTTCTTC.